This T cell receptor (beta chain) appears in the sequencing data of a study of blood T cells in healthy people across ages. CDR3 length: 15 amino acids. Trimming cost V 0 bases and J 5 bases, with 10 bases left between them. Germline V lookup: CDR1 LGHNA, CDR2 YSLEER. Together with a sample-barcoded 5' primer, a J-beta primer mix was included in a second PCR lasting about 6 to 11 cycles. TCRdb analysed the 5' RACE reads with MiXCR anew, one entry per CDR3 protein. The table records about 800,000 distinct CDR3 sequences, more than 20% of them present only once. The same data also contributed to another study, on T cells of mothers and their children. As that report states: When mothers and children were related, their normalized repertoire overlap, which was always slightly higher, did not differ significantly from that of unrelated pairs.

This TCR derives from a boy younger than 18 in good health. The chain couples TRBV4-3 to TRBJ2-2; D is uncertain. Sequencing was performed on blood. As DNA, the CDR3 is TGCGCCAGCAGCCAAGATCGACCCCCAACCGGGGAGCTGTTTTTT. Amino acid sequence: CASSQDRPPTGELFF.